This T cell receptor (beta chain) was recovered during a study of cytomegalovirus exposure and HLA in healthy donors. Primers: 60 Vbeta forward and 13 Jbeta reverse. TCRdb's copy holds only in-frame clones and misses some; the assay was immunoSEQ multiplex PCR. The profile covers over 120,000 clones, with 75% to 85% appearing a single time and roughly 2.4% taken by the ten largest. Germline values: CDR1 LNHNV, CDR2 YYDKDF (reference sequence). This CDR3 is 15 amino acids long. V shed 3 bases and J shed 5 bases, with 16 bases lying between them. The TCR sequence derives from a man aged 45-60 years in good health and CMV-seronegative. What was sequenced was PBMCs. The rearrangement links TRBV15 to TRBJ1-1; tentatively, D is TRBD1 (5 bases). For the CDR3, the DNA is TGTGCCACCAGCAGCCGAATCAGGGTTTCGACTGAAGCTTTCTTT. Residues: CATSSRIRVSTEAFF.